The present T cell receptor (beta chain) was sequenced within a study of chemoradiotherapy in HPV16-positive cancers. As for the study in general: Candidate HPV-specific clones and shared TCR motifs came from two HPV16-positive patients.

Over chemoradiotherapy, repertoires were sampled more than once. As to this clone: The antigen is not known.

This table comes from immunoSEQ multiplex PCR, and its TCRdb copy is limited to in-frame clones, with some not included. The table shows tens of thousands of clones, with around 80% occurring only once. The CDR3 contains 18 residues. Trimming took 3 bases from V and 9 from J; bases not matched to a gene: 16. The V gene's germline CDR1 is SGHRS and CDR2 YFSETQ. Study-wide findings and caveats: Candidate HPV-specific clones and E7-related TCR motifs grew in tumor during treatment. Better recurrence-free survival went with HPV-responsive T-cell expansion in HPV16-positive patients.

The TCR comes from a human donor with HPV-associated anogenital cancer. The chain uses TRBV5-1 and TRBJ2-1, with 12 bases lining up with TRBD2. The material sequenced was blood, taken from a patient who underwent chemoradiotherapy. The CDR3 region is CASSSGGLAGGLLGEQFF. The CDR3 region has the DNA TGCGCCAGCAGCTCCGGGGGGCTAGCGGGGGGGCTTTTGGGTGAGCAGTTCTTC.